The T cell receptor beta chain described here comes from a study of cytomegalovirus exposure and HLA in healthy donors. Germline assignment: CDR1 LNHDA and CDR2 SQIVND (reference sequence). This CDR3 contains 14 residues. V was pared by 6 bases and J by 5 bases, with 13 bases between. Vbeta (60) and Jbeta (13) primers were used in the PCR. Profiled with immunoSEQ multiplex PCR; TCRdb holds only in-frame clones, not every one. This sample has some 150,000 clones, with around three quarters found just once. This clone was seen more than once but under ten times. The TCR comes from a man aged 30 to 39 in good health and CMV-seropositive. This chain links TRBV19 with TRBJ2-2; no reliable D call. The sample taken for sequencing was PBMCs. CDR3 coding DNA: TGTGCCAGTAGAACCGACTCTACTACCGGGGAGCTGTTTTTT. It translates to CASRTDSTTGELFF.